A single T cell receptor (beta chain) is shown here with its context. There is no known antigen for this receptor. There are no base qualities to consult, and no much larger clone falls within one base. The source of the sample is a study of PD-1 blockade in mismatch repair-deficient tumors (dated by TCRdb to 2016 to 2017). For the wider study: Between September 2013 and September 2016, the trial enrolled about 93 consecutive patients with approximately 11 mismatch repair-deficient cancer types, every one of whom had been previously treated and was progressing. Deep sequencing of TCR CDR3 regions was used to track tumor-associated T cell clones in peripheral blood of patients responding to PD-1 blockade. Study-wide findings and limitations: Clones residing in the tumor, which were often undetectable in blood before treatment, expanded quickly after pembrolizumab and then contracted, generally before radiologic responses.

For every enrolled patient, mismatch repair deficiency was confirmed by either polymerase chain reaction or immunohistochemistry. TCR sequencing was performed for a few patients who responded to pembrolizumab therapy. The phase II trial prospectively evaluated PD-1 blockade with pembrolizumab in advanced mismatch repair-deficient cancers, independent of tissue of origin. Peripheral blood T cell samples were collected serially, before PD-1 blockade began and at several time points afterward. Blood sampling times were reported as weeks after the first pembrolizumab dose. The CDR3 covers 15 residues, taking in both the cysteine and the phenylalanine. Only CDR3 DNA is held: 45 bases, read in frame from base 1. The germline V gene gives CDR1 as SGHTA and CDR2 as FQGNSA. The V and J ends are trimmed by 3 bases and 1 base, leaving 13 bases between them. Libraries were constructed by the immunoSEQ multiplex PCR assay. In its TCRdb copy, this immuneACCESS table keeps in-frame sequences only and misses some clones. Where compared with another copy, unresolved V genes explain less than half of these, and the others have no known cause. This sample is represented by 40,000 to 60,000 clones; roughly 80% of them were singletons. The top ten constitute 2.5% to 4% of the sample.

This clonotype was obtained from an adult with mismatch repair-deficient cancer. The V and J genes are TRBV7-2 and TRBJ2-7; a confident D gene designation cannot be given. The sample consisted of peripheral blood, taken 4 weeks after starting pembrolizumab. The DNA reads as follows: TGTGCCAGCAGCTTCTCTTCCCAGGCATCCTACGAGCAGTACTTC. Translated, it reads CASSFSSQASYEQYF.